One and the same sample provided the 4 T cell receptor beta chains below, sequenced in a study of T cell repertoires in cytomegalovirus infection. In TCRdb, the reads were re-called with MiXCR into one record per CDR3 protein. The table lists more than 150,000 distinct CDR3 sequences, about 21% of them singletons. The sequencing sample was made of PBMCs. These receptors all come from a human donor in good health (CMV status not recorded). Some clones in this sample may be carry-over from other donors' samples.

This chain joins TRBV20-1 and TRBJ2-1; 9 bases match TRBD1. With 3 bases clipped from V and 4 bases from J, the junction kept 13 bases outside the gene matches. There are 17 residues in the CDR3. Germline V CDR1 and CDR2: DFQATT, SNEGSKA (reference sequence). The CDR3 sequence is CSARTQGALMAYNEQFF. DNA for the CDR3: TGCAGTGCTAGGACACAGGGGGCGCTTATGGCGTACAATGAGCAGTTCTTC.

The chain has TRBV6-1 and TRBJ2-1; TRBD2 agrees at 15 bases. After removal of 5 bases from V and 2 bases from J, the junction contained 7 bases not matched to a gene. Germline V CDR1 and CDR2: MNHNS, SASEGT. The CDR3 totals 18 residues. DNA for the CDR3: TGTGCCAGCAGTCCCCGGACTAGCGGGAGGGAAACCTACAATGAGCAGTTCTTC. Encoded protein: CASSPRTSGRETYNEQFF.

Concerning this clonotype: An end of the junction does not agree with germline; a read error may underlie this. In nucleotides, the CDR3 is TGTGCTAGTGGTTCGCGTACCGGGACAGGGGGTTCACCCCTCGACTTT. As protein: CASGSRTGTGGSPLDF. V gene TRBV12-5 combines with J gene TRBJ1-6; TRBD1 matches at 11 bases. This CDR3 has 16 amino acids. CDR1 and CDR2 (germline): LGHNT, FRNRAP.

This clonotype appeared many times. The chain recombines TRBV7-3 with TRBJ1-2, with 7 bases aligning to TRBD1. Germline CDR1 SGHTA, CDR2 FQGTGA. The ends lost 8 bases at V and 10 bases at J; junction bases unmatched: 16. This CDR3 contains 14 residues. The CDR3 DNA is TGTGCCAGCTCCCCCCGACAGGGCCTGGGGACCTACACCTTC. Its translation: CASSPRQGLGTYTF.